This paragraph reports one TCR beta chain. In the original analysis: Nucleated cell counts were estimated from reference gene primer amplification. TCRdb's copy holds only in-frame clones and misses some; the assay was immunoSEQ multiplex PCR. V, J and clone size were drawn from that table, and D and trimming were deduced from the DNA. The table has 230,000 or so clones, roughly 84% seen once. Per germline, CDR1 SGHRS and CDR2 YFSETQ. The CDR3 contains 13 residues. The trim removed 2 bases at V and 5 bases at J, leaving 4 bases unmatched. The sample originates from a study of blood T cell repertoires in COVID-19. The wider study: The samples span acute and convalescent COVID-19 from the United States, Italy and Spain.

Participants, 18 to 89 years old, spanned some 23 US areas. Participants' own reports of clinical history determined their cohort assignment. The sequencing sample was made of PBMCs or T cells enriched from blood (not recorded which). The genes are TRBV5-1 and TRBJ2-7; 7 nucleotides match TRBD2. This TCR came from a man aged 45-60 years who had recovered from COVID-19. The CDR3 here is CASSLVGRDEQYF. The CDR3 DNA reads TGCGCCAGCAGCTTAGTAGGGAGGGACGAGCAGTACTTC.